This T cell receptor (beta chain) was retrieved from a study of blood T cells in healthy people across ages. Germline V gene lookup returns CDR1 SGHKS and CDR2 YYEKEE (reference sequence). CDR3 length: 17 amino acids. V was pared by 3 bases and J by 8 bases, with 24 bases between. Together with a sample-barcoded 5' primer, a J-beta primer mix was included in a second PCR lasting about 7 to 11 cycles. TCRdb called the 5' RACE reads again in MiXCR, with one record for every CDR3 protein. Among roughly 2 million distinct CDR3 sequences listed, approximately 50% were seen once. The J gene is TRBJ2-1, the V gene TRBV5-5; the D gene is possibly TRBD1 (6 bases). The receptor comes from a middle-aged woman in good health. Sequenced input: blood. Here the CDR3 DNA reads TGTGCCAGCAGCTGGCCCCCGGGTGCCCAGGGGCTGGATGAGCAGTTCTTC. It encodes CASSWPPGAQGLDEQFF. Together with reference TRBV5-5 and TRBJ2-1, the CDR3 gives the full variable domain: DAGVTQSPTHLIKTRGQQVTLRCSPISGHKSVSWYQQVLGQGPQFIFQYYEKEERGRGNFPDRFSARQFPNYSSELNVNALLLGDSALYLCASSWPPGAQGLDEQFFGPGTRLTVL.